The 21 T cell receptor beta chains in this list originate from one sample, sequenced in a study of blood T cell repertoires in COVID-19. The assay was immunoSEQ multiplex PCR, and TCRdb's table has in-frame clones only and misses some. The table includes under 250,000 clones, 80% to 85% detected once. Sequencing was performed on peripheral blood. The receptors come from a middle-aged man with acute or convalescent COVID-19.

The chain joins TRBV5-4 to TRBJ2-7, with unresolved D. Germline V CDR1 and CDR2: SGHNT, YYREEE (reference sequence). CDR3 length: 13 residues. Trimming removed 0 bases from V and 3 bases from J, with 7 bases in between. The CDR3, as DNA: TGTGCCAGCAGCTTGGACAGAAACTACGAGCAGTACTTC. It encodes CASSLDRNYEQYF.

Here the CDR3 reads CASSISVTLNTEAFF. CDR3 DNA: TGTGCCAGTAGTATATCCGTGACATTAAACACTGAAGCTTTCTTT. This chain joins TRBV19 and TRBJ1-1; no clear D. The CDR3 runs to 15 residues. Germline V gene sequence: CDR1 LNHDA, CDR2 SQIVND (reference sequence). Trimming removed 2 bases at V and 2 bases at J, with 12 bases between.

About this clone: Other DNA sequences in this specimen translate into the identical CDR3. CDR3 sequence: CASSQGSVSYEQYF. CDR3 DNA sequence: TGTGCCAGCAGCCAAGGTTCGGTCTCCTACGAGCAGTACTTC. J is TRBJ2-7 and V is TRBV3-1 (or the pseudogene TRBV3-2), with unresolved D. Germline V gives CDR1 LGHDT, CDR2 YNNKEL (reference sequence). There are 14 residues in the CDR3. The V end was cut by 1 base, the J end by 0 bases, with 7 bases between.

The V gene is TRBV12-5, the J gene TRBJ2-7, with TRBD2 identical over 7 bases. Germline CDR1 reads LGHNT; CDR2 reads FRNRAP. V lost 0 bases to trimming and J lost 5 bases; unmatched junction nucleotides: 10. This CDR3 has 16 residues. Here the CDR3 DNA reads TGTGCTAGTGGTTTGGTAGTGGCGGGAGTCCTCGACGAGCAGTACTTC. Its protein is CASGLVVAGVLDEQYF. Full variable domain (missing parts from reference TRBV12-5 and TRBJ2-7): DARVTQTPRHKVTEMGQEVTMRCQPILGHNTVFWYRQTMMQGLELLAYFRNRAPLDDSGMPKDRFSAEMPDATLATLKIQPSEPRDSAVYFCASGLVVAGVLDEQYFGPGTRLTVT.

This rearrangement joins TRBV7-2 to TRBJ1-1, with D unclear. CDR1 and CDR2 from the germline V gene are SGHTA and FQGNSA. CDR3 size: 14 residues. Trimming left V 4 bases short and J 6 bases short, with 15 bases between. This CDR3 reads CASSSQQDSAEAFF. DNA of the CDR3: TGTGCCAGCAGCTCCCAGCAGGATAGCGCTGAAGCTTTCTTT.

The V call is TRBV15, the J call TRBJ2-5; D uncertain. The germline V gene has CDR1 LNHNV and CDR2 YYDKDF (reference sequence). This CDR3 is 15 amino acids long. V was pared by 0 bases and J by 8 bases, with 16 bases between. The CDR3 protein is CATSRDPRPEGTQYF. In nucleotides, the CDR3 is TGTGCCACCAGCAGAGATCCGAGGCCCGAAGGTACCCAGTACTTC.

This sequence joins TRBV7-3 and TRBJ2-1; 7 bases line up with TRBD2. V dropped 4 bases and J dropped 10; count of bases not matched to a gene: 4. This CDR3 region has 12 residues. The V gene's germline CDR1 is SGHTA and CDR2 FQGTGA. The CDR3 loop reads CASSSSSGEQFF. Here the CDR3 DNA reads TGTGCCAGCAGCTCCTCTAGCGGCGAGCAGTTCTTC.

The chain employs TRBV3-1 (or the pseudogene TRBV3-2) and TRBJ2-7, with D possibly TRBD2 on 5 matching bases. Looked up from germline, CDR1 is LGHDT and CDR2 is YNNKEL (reference sequence). The V gene lost 4 bases and the J gene lost 3 bases, with 13 bases spanning the gap. CDR3 length: 14 residues. As DNA, the CDR3 is TGTGCCAGCAGCCCAGCTGATCGGGGCTACGAGCAGTACTTC. Its translation: CASSPADRGYEQYF.

The chain combines TRBV28 with TRBJ1-5; D perhaps matches TRBD1 (5 bases). The CDR3 consists of 12 residues. Germline V lookup: CDR1 MDHEN, CDR2 SYDVKM. Trimming removed 9 bases at V and 7 bases at J, with 13 bases between. CDR3 protein: CASMGRWQPQHF. CDR3 DNA: TGTGCCAGTATGGGGCGCTGGCAGCCCCAGCATTTT.

This clone was seen once. This chain connects TRBV14 to TRBJ2-3, with D perhaps TRBD2 (5 bases). V lost 4 bases and J lost 1, with 9 bases in between. Germline V lookup: CDR1 SGHDN, CDR2 FVKESK. CDR3 length: 14 residues. In nucleotides, the CDR3 is TGTGCCAGCAGCCGGGAGTCACGCACAGATACGCAGTATTTT. Amino acid sequence: CASSRESRTDTQYF. Variable domain in full (rest from reference TRBV14 and TRBJ2-3): EAGVTQFPSHSVIEKGQTVTLRCDPISGHDNLYWYRRVMGKEIKFLLHFVKESKQDESGMPNNRFLAERTGGTYSTLKVQPAELEDSGVYFCASSRESRTDTQYFGPGTRLTVL.

This rearrangement joins TRBV7-2 to TRBJ2-1, with 7 bases that match TRBD1. CDR3 length equals 15 residues. Germline-derived CDR1 and CDR2 are SGHTA and FQGNSA. Trimming at V came to 5 bases and at J to 1 base, leaving 5 bases not matched to a gene. CDR3 in DNA: TGTGCCAGCAGCCCTACGACAGGGTCCTACAATGAGCAGTTCTTC. Protein product: CASSPTTGSYNEQFF.

The chain is built from TRBV5-4 and TRBJ2-3; 8 nucleotides align to TRBD1. The V segment lost 3 bases and the J segment 6 bases; nucleotides outside the gene matches: 9. The CDR3 has 15 residues. Per the germline V gene, CDR1 is SGHNT and CDR2 is YYREEE (reference sequence). The CDR3: CASSSRTRDRDTQYF. CDR3 nucleotides: TGTGCCAGCAGCTCACGCACCCGGGACAGGGATACGCAGTATTTT.

The table lists this clone with a count of one. V is TRBV19 and J is TRBJ2-1; TRBD2 matches at 11 bases. V gave up 5 bases and J gave up 4 bases; unmatched junction bases: 4. The CDR3 is made up of 15 amino acids. Per germline, CDR1 LNHDA and CDR2 SQIVND (reference sequence). Written as DNA, the CDR3 is TGTGCCAGTAGTGCAACTAGCGGGAGATACAATGAGCAGTTCTTC. This sequence encodes CASSATSGRYNEQFF. Drawing the rest from reference TRBV19 and TRBJ2-1, the complete variable domain is DGGITQSPKYLFRKEGQNVTLSCEQNLNHDAMYWYRQDPGQGLRLIYYSQIVNDFQKGDIAEGYSVSREKKESFPLTVTSAQKNPTAFYLCASSATSGRYNEQFFGPGTRLTVL.

The chain employs TRBV7-8 and TRBJ1-2; TRBD1 aligns across 8 bases. This CDR3 comprises 19 residues. The germline V gene has CDR1 SGHVS and CDR2 FQNEAQ. V lost 2 bases and J lost 7; bases outside the gene matches: 21. CDR3 protein: CASSLLSGTGRFGVSGYTF. The CDR3 bases are TGTGCCAGCAGCTTATTAAGTGGGACAGGAAGGTTTGGGGTTAGTGGCTACACCTTC.

The rearrangement joins TRBV7-2 to TRBJ2-5, with TRBD1 matching over 8 bases. The germline gives CDR1 SGHTA, CDR2 FQGNSA. V shed 1 base, J shed 4 bases, and the junction held 5 bases outside the gene matches. The CDR3 contains 15 residues. The CDR3 nucleotides are TGTGCCAGCAGCTTAGGCAGGGGGCGCCGAGAGACCCAGTACTTC. Residues: CASSLGRGRRETQYF.

The CDR3 loop is CASSDRDGFGKLFF. The CDR3 region has the DNA TGCGCCAGCAGTGACAGGGATGGATTCGGAAAACTGTTTTTT. This chain uses TRBV10-2 with TRBJ1-4, with D possibly TRBD1 on 5 matching bases. In germline, CDR1 is WSHSY, CDR2 SAAADI. With 3 bases removed from V and 10 bases from J, the gap between germline ends came to 15 bases. The CDR3 sequence is 14 residues long.

A word on this clone: Distinct nucleotide sequences in the sample also encode this CDR3. The chain joins TRBV5-1 to TRBJ1-1; 10 nucleotides line up with TRBD1. The CDR3 spans 14 residues. The germline V gene encodes CDR1 SGHRS and CDR2 YFSETQ. Unmatched junction bases numbered 0, after V lost 3 bases and J lost 1 base. The CDR3 is CASSWDRGNTEAFF. The DNA of the CDR3 is TGCGCCAGCAGCTGGGACAGGGGGAACACTGAAGCTTTCTTT.

The gene calls are TRBV7-7 and TRBJ2-3, with TRBD1 identical over 7 bases. CDR1 is SSHAT, CDR2 FNYEAQ, per germline (reference sequence). This CDR3 contains 15 residues. V lost 5 bases and J lost 2; bases outside the gene matches: 7. Here the CDR3 DNA reads TGTGCCAGCAGCCCGACAGGGATAGCCACAGATACGCAGTATTTT. The encoded protein is CASSPTGIATDTQYF.

The chain couples TRBV3-1 (or the pseudogene TRBV3-2) to TRBJ2-5, with 10 bases aligning to TRBD2. Germline V gene lookup returns CDR1 LGHDT and CDR2 YNNKEL (reference sequence). This CDR3 contains 17 residues. V was pared by 4 bases and J by 5 bases, with 13 bases of the junction left unmatched. The CDR3 is CASSLRTSGAYRETQYF. CDR3 coding DNA: TGTGCCAGCAGCCTCCGGACTAGCGGCGCATACCGGGAGACCCAGTACTTC.

The chain carries TRBV21-1 and TRBJ2-7; the table's D call, TRBD2, has no DNA check behind it. TRBV21-1 is shown as a pseudogene. The CDR3 has 18 residues. The CDR3 bases are TGTGCCAGCAGCTTACAAAAAGGGGAGGTCTCCATGTCCTACGAGCAGTACTTC. This sequence encodes CASSLQKGEVSMSYEQYF.

The rearrangement links TRBV11-2 to TRBJ2-7; D call uncertain. Germline V gives CDR1 SGHAT, CDR2 FQNNGV. V lost 3 bases and J lost 4, with 4 bases in between. The CDR3 is made up of 11 amino acids. The CDR3 DNA reads as TGTGCCAGCAGCTTGAGGTACGAGCAGTACTTC. Protein: CASSLRYEQYF.